Sequencing of this T cell receptor (beta chain) was carried out in a study of T cells in Graves' hyperthyroidism and ophthalmopathy (dated by TCRdb to the late 2010s). Regarding the study in general: TCR V-J signatures able to tell the groups apart were searched for in a discovery cohort of 90 to 100 patients, of whom more than 40 had Graves' ophthalmopathy and more than 55 had stable Graves' hyperthyroidism. Prospective prediction of ophthalmopathy was tested in an independent validation cohort of some 19 hyperthyroidism patients and 17 patients who later progressed to ophthalmopathy. For training and testing, the 100 or so patients in the discovery cohort were randomly divided in a 7:3 ratio. The study also compared thyroid tissue and blood T-cell repertoires from about six Graves' hyperthyroidism patients. After sampling, hyperthyroidism patients received methimazole starting at 30 mg daily, and ophthalmopathy patients received high-dose intravenous methylprednisolone. The paper reports TCR Vbeta CDR3 sequencing of 135 peripheral blood samples: around 45 ophthalmopathy, about 75 hyperthyroidism and around 17 progressor patients.

Any patient with an uncontrolled infection, another autoimmune disease, pregnancy or lactation was excluded. Diagnoses were based on clinical symptoms, serum thyroxine and TRAb, thyroid ultrasound and orbital computed tomography. Total RNA was extracted using Trizol reagent, and RNA quality was assessed on an Agilent 2100 Bioanalyzer. To note about this clonotype: Its recognized antigen is unknown. No qualities accompany the bases; no much larger clone lies one base away.

General conclusions and limits of the study: A model built on a 13 V-J signature distinguished ophthalmopathy from stable hyperthyroidism, reaching roughly 88% sensitivity and about 81% specificity in cross-validation and 80%/75% in testing. In validation, progression to ophthalmopathy was predicted by the model with around 70% sensitivity and around 75% specificity, a median of around 6.5 months before onset. Most expanded thyroid clonotypes (frequency above 0.001) were also detected in blood, suggesting blood repertoires may reflect thyroid immune responses. Sample size was not statistically predetermined, and blinding of investigators to group allocation was not performed.

TCR beta CDR3 regions were amplified from RNA transcripts. The TCR CDR3 was subjected to a first round of RT-PCR using the HTBI primer set and the Qiagen OneStep RT-PCR kit. The libraries were constructed in a second round of multiplex PCR and then size-selected and purified. Paired-end sequencing of the libraries was performed with 100 bp reads on an Illumina HiSeq2000. Under the source paper's analysis protocol: SOAPnuke was used to process the raw data, with reads discarded if the reads contained adapters or uncalled bases, had a mean Phred below 15, or lacked an exact constant-primer or identifier match. High-quality paired reads were merged using COPE v1.2.5, and each unique nucleotide sequence was defined as a clonotype. MiTCR v1.1 was used to align clonotypes to the IMGT TRBV, TRBD and TRBJ reference segments. The analysis included only V-J combinations with a frequency above 0.0001, which together covered around 99% of the repertoires. The TCS score was defined as the ratio of F50 (clonal expansion) to E x V (chaos), calculated using BLOSUM62-based TCRdist between CDR3 peptides within each V-J. Welch's t-statistics and random forest reduced around 550 V-J features to roughly 13, which were used in a naive Bayes classifier (R e1071). The similarity between thyroid and blood repertoires was quantified using the Morisita-Horn index. The public reads were quality trimmed at Q25 with fastp and then assembled into clones with MiXCR by TCRdb, keeping productive beta chains. Duplicate CDR3 protein sequences are folded into a single record with the most common DNA and genes. The V and J calls were not made by the authors but by TCRdb's processing. The sample table holds about 700,000 distinct CDR3 sequences, of which 45% were seen once. The ten largest account for about 7.2% of the sample.

The germline V gene specifies ENHRY as CDR1 and SYGVKD as CDR2. The junction shows trimming of 4 bases on V and 6 bases on J, plus 7 bases between the germline ends. The CDR3 covers 13 residues, taking in both the cysteine and the phenylalanine. Here the CDR3 DNA is all that survives: 39 bases in frame from base 1. Sequencing was done on a sample of peripheral blood or thyroid tissue (not recorded which). This clonotype was obtained from an adult man with Graves' disease, either hyperthyroidism or ophthalmopathy (not recorded which). The V and J segments used are TRBV10-3 and TRBJ1-6; a weak D assignment points to TRBD1 (5 bases agree). For the CDR3, the sequence is CAISGDSNSPLHF. The nucleotide sequence is given as TGTGCCATCAGTGGCGACAGTAATTCACCCCTCCACTTT.